These T cell receptor beta chains were read from a single sample in a study of shared clonotypes between healthy human individuals. Here immunoSEQ multiplex PCR was the method, and the copy in TCRdb shows in-frame clones only, minus some. The sample comprises hundreds of thousands of clones, roughly 80% of which are singletons, and approximately 13% rests with the top ten. Input material: PBMCs. These receptors came from a woman aged 40 to 50 in good health. Some clones in this sample may be carry-over from other donors' samples. Each CDR3 is given with its conserved first and last residue. A D gene is named only where the DNA matches it firmly. Clone size is given for some rows only: seen once, a few or many times, or a class if the clone is expanded.

j_call clone_size v_call d_call cdr3_aa cdr3_nt
TRBJ2-3 - TRBV28 - CASRSTDTQYF TGTGCCAGCCGGAGCACAGATACGCAGTATTTT
TRBJ2-1 - TRBV2 - CASSTPQGRRNEQFF TGTGCCAGCAGTACCCCCCAGGGAAGGAGAAATGAGCAGTTCTTC
TRBJ2-7 - TRBV7-8 TRBD1 CASSLRQGPYEQYF TGTGCCAGCAGTCTTCGACAGGGGCCCTACGAGCAGTACTTC
TRBJ2-2 - TRBV7-3 - CASSPSLTGELFF TGTGCCAGCAGCCCCTCCCTCACCGGGGAGCTGTTTTTT
TRBJ2-2 - TRBV14 TRBD2 CASSPRGTSGRGNTGELFF TGTGCCAGCAGCCCGAGGGGGACTAGCGGGAGGGGGAACACCGGGGAGCTGTTTTTT
TRBJ1-5 - TRBV7-2 - CASSLDGNQPQHF TGTGCCAGCAGCTTAGATGGCAATCAGCCCCAGCATTTT
TRBJ2-1 - TRBV7-2 - CASSLAGGPYNEQFF TGTGCCAGCAGCTTAGCGGGGGGACCTTACAATGAGCAGTTCTTC
TRBJ2-2 few TRBV19 TRBD2 CASSVLPPTSGNTGELFF TGTGCCAGTAGTGTCCTCCCACCTACTAGCGGGAACACCGGGGAGCTGTTTTTT
TRBJ2-5 - TRBV7-2 - CASSLAQGGGTQYF TGTGCCAGCAGCTTAGCTCAAGGAGGCGGGACCCAGTACTTC
TRBJ1-5 - TRBV28 - CASRRSMTVNQPQHF TGTGCCAGCAGACGGAGTATGACAGTTAATCAGCCCCAGCATTTT
TRBJ1-3 - TRBV7-6 TRBD1 CASSPGQGRSSGNTIYF TGTGCCAGCAGCCCGGGACAGGGGAGAAGCTCTGGAAACACCATATATTTT
TRBJ2-5 - TRBV6-6 TRBD1 CASSYSGTGPVGTQYF TGTGCCAGCAGTTATTCTGGGACAGGGCCTGTGGGGACCCAGTACTTC
TRBJ1-2 - TRBV7-9 - CASSLGPYGYTF TGTGCCAGCAGCCTCGGACCGTATGGCTACACCTTC
TRBJ1-4 - TRBV6-1 - CASSEKGIEKLFF TGTGCCAGCAGTGAGAAGGGGATCGAAAAACTGTTTTTT
TRBJ2-2 - TRBV2 - CASNFGGVGELFF TGTGCCAGCAATTTCGGGGGCGTGGGGGAGCTGTTTTTT
TRBJ2-1 - TRBV5-1 - CASSYDSGTSYNEQFF TGCGCCAGCAGCTACGACTCGGGGACCTCCTACAATGAGCAGTTCTTC
TRBJ2-7 - TRBV7-6 - CASSFQVTYEQYF TGTGCCAGCAGCTTTCAGGTTACCTACGAGCAGTACTTC
TRBJ2-1 - TRBV7-3 - CASSLSRGNEQFF TGTGCCAGCAGCTTAAGCCGTGGCAATGAGCAGTTCTTC
TRBJ2-1 - TRBV10-3 TRBD2 CAISDLAGGPVEQFF TGTGCCATCAGTGACCTAGCGGGAGGGCCTGTTGAGCAGTTCTTC
TRBJ2-6 few TRBV11-2 - CASSLDSSGANVLTF TGTGCCAGCAGCTTAGACAGCTCTGGGGCCAACGTCCTGACTTTC
TRBJ1-6 - TRBV10-2 - CASSESTANSPLHF TGCGCCAGCAGTGAGTCGACAGCTAATTCACCCCTCCACTTT
TRBJ2-1 once TRBV5-1 TRBD2 CASSPRGAGGTYNEQFF TGCGCCAGCAGCCCCCGAGGTGCGGGAGGTACCTACAATGAGCAGTTCTTC
TRBJ2-1 once TRBV10-3 - CAISGGGRYNEQFF TGTGCCATCAGTGGCGGCGGTCGATACAATGAGCAGTTCTTC
TRBJ2-1 - TRBV5-1 TRBD2 CASSLLAVRGGEQFF TGCGCCAGCAGCCTATTAGCGGTCCGGGGGGGTGAGCAGTTCTTC
TRBJ1-1 - TRBV5-1 - CASSLQQGLRDTEAFF TGCGCCAGCAGCTTGCAACAGGGCTTAAGGGACACTGAAGCTTTCTTT
TRBJ1-2 many TRBV19 - CASSPSGIYGYTF TGTGCCAGTAGTCCGTCCGGTATTTATGGCTACACCTTC
TRBJ2-5 - TRBV2 - CASNGDREETQYF TGTGCCAGCAACGGGGATAGAGAAGAGACCCAGTACTTC
TRBJ1-5 - TRBV30 - CAWSLWDTSNQPQHF TGTGCCTGGAGTTTGTGGGACACTAGCAATCAGCCCCAGCATTTT
TRBJ2-5 - TRBV18 TRBD1 CASSTRDRVKETQYF TGTGCCAGCTCAACCCGGGACAGGGTAAAAGAGACCCAGTACTTC
TRBJ2-3 - TRBV6-5 - CASTGIGGNTQYF TGTGCCAGCACCGGAATAGGGGGGAATACGCAGTATTTT
TRBJ1-2 - TRBV29-1 - CSVEGVYGYTF TGCAGCGTTGAAGGGGTCTATGGCTACACCTTC
TRBJ2-3 - TRBV7-2 - CASSLVGRSTDTQYF TGTGCCAGCAGCTTAGTGGGACGGAGCACAGATACGCAGTATTTT
TRBJ2-3 - TRBV11-2 TRBD2 CASSTRTSGRSTDTQYF TGTGCCAGCAGCACCCGGACTAGCGGGAGGAGCACAGATACGCAGTATTTT
TRBJ2-5 - TRBV11-2 - CASSSGETQYF TGTGCCAGCAGCTCGGGGGAGACCCAGTACTTC
TRBJ1-5 once TRBV18 - CASSPGPGDSNQPQHF TGTGCCAGCTCACCCGGGCCGGGGGATAGCAATCAGCCCCAGCATTTT
TRBJ1-3 once TRBV30 - CAWSRGLRGNTIYF TGTGCCTGGAGTAGGGGACTAAGGGGAAACACCATATATTTT
TRBJ1-2 - TRBV6-5 TRBD1 CASSSSGQIYGYTF TGTGCCAGCAGTTCCTCGGGACAGATCTATGGCTACACCTTC
TRBJ2-1 - TRBV11-3 - CASSFTRGQEQFF TGTGCCAGCAGCTTTACGAGGGGCCAGGAGCAGTTCTTC
TRBJ2-5 - TRBV5-6 - CASSLVGTEETQYF TGTGCCAGCAGCTTGGTCGGGACTGAAGAGACCCAGTACTTC
TRBJ2-1 - TRBV7-9 - CASSLTLALGPYNEQFF TGTGCCAGCAGCCTAACACTAGCCCTCGGTCCTTACAATGAGCAGTTCTTC
TRBJ2-7 few TRBV7-3 - CASSKSPLWFRTILASYEQYF TGTGCCAGCAGCAAGAGCCCCCTTTGGTTCAGGACCATCCTAGCCTCCTACGAGCAGTACTTC
TRBJ2-3 - TRBV28 TRBD2 CASSSSGTSTDTQYF TGTGCCAGCAGTTCTAGCGGGACAAGCACAGATACGCAGTATTTT
TRBJ2-3 - TRBV7-9 TRBD2 CASSLMFIAGAHTQYF TGTGCCAGCAGCTTAATGTTTATAGCGGGAGCCCATACGCAGTATTTT
TRBJ2-2 - TRBV7-3 TRBD2 CASSPGGAKNTGELFF TGTGCCAGCAGCCCGGGGGGGGCCAAGAACACCGGGGAGCTGTTTTTT
TRBJ2-6 - TRBV6-5 - CASRLQGAGANVLTF TGTGCCAGCAGATTACAGGGCGCGGGGGCCAACGTCCTGACTTTC
TRBJ2-7 once TRBV7-9 TRBD2 CASSLRARGLAGVEQYF TGTGCCAGCAGCCTCCGAGCTCGGGGACTAGCGGGAGTAGAGCAGTACTTC
TRBJ2-4 - TRBV5-6 - CASSWPGGAKNIQYF TGTGCCAGCAGCTGGCCCGGAGGGGCCAAAAACATTCAGTACTTC
TRBJ2-7 few TRBV6-1 - CASDDRLYEQYF TGTGCCAGCGACGACAGGCTCTACGAGCAGTACTTC
TRBJ2-1 - TRBV25-1 TRBD1 CASSWPGGDEQFF TGTGCCAGCAGTTGGCCAGGGGGCGATGAGCAGTTCTTC
TRBJ2-1 - TRBV7-2 TRBD2 CASSLGGGAYNEQFF TGTGCCAGCAGCTTAGGGGGAGGGGCCTACAATGAGCAGTTCTTC
TRBJ2-7 - TRBV9 TRBD1 CASSEGDRVEQYF TGTGCCAGCAGCGAGGGGGACAGGGTTGAGCAGTACTTC
TRBJ2-1 - TRBV28 - CASSLAQLVYNEQFF TGTGCCAGCAGTTTAGCTCAACTAGTTTACAATGAGCAGTTCTTC
TRBJ1-2 - TRBV7-2 - CASRTEWDYGYTF TGTGCCAGCAGAACCGAATGGGACTATGGCTACACCTTC
TRBJ1-1 - TRBV23-1 - CASSRFRPTGSLTTEAFF TGCGCCAGCAGTCGTTTTCGGCCCACGGGCAGCCTGACCACTGAAGCTTTCTTT
TRBJ1-2 - TRBV27 - CASSLGALEDGYTF TGTGCCAGCAGTTTAGGCGCCCTTGAAGATGGCTACACCTTC
TRBJ2-3 - TRBV27 TRBD2 CASRPWTSGKAGDTQYF TGTGCCAGCAGACCGTGGACTAGCGGGAAGGCTGGAGATACGCAGTATTTT
TRBJ2-5 - TRBV5-1 TRBD2 CASGRGSREETQYF TGCGCCAGCGGGAGGGGCAGTCGAGAAGAGACCCAGTACTTC
TRBJ1-1 - TRBV19 - CASSNQGGTEAFF TGTGCCAGTAGTAACCAAGGGGGGACTGAAGCTTTCTTT
TRBJ2-3 - TRBV11-2 TRBD2 CASSSRGTSGWEDTQYF TGTGCCAGCAGCTCCCGAGGGACTAGCGGGTGGGAAGATACGCAGTATTTT
TRBJ2-7 once TRBV2 TRBD1 CASSEEVGTGVDEQYF TGTGCCAGCAGTGAAGAGGTCGGGACAGGGGTCGACGAGCAGTACTTC